This TCR beta chain was captured by sequencing in a study of chemoradiotherapy in HPV16-positive cancers. Whole-study results and caveats: HPV-responsive T-cell expansion during chemoradiotherapy was linked to improved recurrence-free survival in HPV16-positive patients.

Samples were taken several times over chemoradiotherapy. Sequencing used immunoSEQ multiplex PCR; TCRdb keeps in-frame clones, though not all of them. The sample lists some 4,500 clones, over 55% occurring once. Only a few counts were recorded for this clone. Antigen: not known. Trimming removed 5 bases from V and 7 bases from J, with 11 bases in between. There are 12 residues in the CDR3. Germline lookup yields CDR1 SNHLY and CDR2 FYNNEI. This clonotype was obtained from a human donor with HPV-associated anogenital cancer. The chain is built from TRBV2 and TRBJ1-2; no firm D call. The specimen comprised tumor tissue, sampled from a patient who underwent chemoradiotherapy. CDR3 DNA: TGTGCCAGCAGTCAAAGGGTGGGTGGCTACACCTTC. Protein product: CASSQRVGGYTF.